This T cell receptor beta chain stems from a study of control samples from healthy donors and cancer patients. This CDR3 is built from 14 residues. Germline loops: CDR1 SEHNR, CDR2 FQNEAQ (reference sequence). The V end was cut by 6 bases, the J end by 2 bases, with 14 bases between. Libraries were prepared by immunoSEQ multiplex PCR; TCRdb keeps only in-frame clonotypes and omits some of them. The profile covers about 160,000 clones, with 95% to 96% appearing a single time and over 1% taken by the ten largest. As concerns this clone: The same CDR3 is also encoded by other DNA sequences in this sample.

This sequence was found in a woman younger than 45 in good health. The genes are TRBV7-9 and TRBJ2-7; D gene ambiguous. The sample consisted of blood. CDR3 region: CASRLAELTYEQYF. The CDR3 DNA sequence: TGTGCCAGCAGGCTCGCGGAGCTCACCTACGAGCAGTACTTC.